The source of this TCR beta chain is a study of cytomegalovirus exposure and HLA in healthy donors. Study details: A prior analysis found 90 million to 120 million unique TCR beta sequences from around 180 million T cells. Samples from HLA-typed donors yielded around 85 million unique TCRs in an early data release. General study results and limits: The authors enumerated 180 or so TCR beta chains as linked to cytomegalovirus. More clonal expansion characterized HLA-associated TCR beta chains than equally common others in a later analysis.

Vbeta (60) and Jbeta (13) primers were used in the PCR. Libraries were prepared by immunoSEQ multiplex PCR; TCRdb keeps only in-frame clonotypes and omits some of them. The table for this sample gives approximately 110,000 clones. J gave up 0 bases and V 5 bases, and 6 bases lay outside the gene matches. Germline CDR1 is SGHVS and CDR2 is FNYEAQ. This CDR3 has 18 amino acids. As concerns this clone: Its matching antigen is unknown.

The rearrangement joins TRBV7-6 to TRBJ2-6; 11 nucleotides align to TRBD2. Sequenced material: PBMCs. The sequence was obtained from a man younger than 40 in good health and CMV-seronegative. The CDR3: CASSLGLADSSGANVLTF. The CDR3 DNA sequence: TGTGCCAGCAGCCTGGGACTAGCGGACTCCTCTGGGGCCAACGTCCTGACTTTC.